This is a list of T cell receptor beta chains from one sample in a study of OX40 agonist ivuxolimab in advanced cancers. The table came from immunoSEQ multiplex PCR; TCRdb's copy has only in-frame clones and leaves some out. Of around 69,000 clones listed, about 88% are singletons. Sequences were derived from CD4+ or CD8+ T cells sorted from blood, sampled in a trial of the OX40 agonist ivuxolimab. The receptors derive from an adult with an advanced solid tumor such as melanoma, head and neck, liver or kidney cancer. CDR3s include the opening cysteine and the closing phenylalanine or tryptophan. The D gene is left open where the match is weak. The listing skips clone size in some rows; elsewhere it reads once, few, many or a size class.

V gene: TRBV27; J gene: TRBJ2-3; clone size: -; D gene: TRBD2; CDR3 DNA: TGTGCCAGCAGTTGGGGGGTTGGCGGGGGGGCCCTAGATACGCAGTATTTT; CDR3 protein: CASSWGVGGGALDTQYF
V gene: TRBV10-3; J gene: TRBJ2-3; clone size: -; D gene: -; CDR3 DNA: TGTGCCATCCGCTCTGGAGATACGCAGTATTTT; CDR3 protein: CAIRSGDTQYF
V gene: TRBV6-1; J gene: TRBJ1-1; clone size: -; D gene: TRBD1; CDR3 DNA: TGTGCCAGCAGTGAACAGGGGGCAATGAACACTGAAGCTTTCTTT; CDR3 protein: CASSEQGAMNTEAFF
V gene: TRBV21-1; J gene: TRBJ1-2; clone size: few; D gene: -; CDR3 DNA: TGTGCCAGCAGCAAAGATGAAGGGAGTGGCTACACCTTC; CDR3 protein: CASSKDEGSGYTF
V gene: TRBV18; J gene: TRBJ2-3; clone size: once; D gene: -; CDR3 DNA: TGTGCCAGCTCACCAACGGGGGGCGGCGCAGATACGCAGTATTTT; CDR3 protein: CASSPTGGGADTQYF
V gene: TRBV6-5; J gene: TRBJ2-7; clone size: -; D gene: TRBD1; CDR3 DNA: TGTGCCAGCAGTTACTTCCACGGACAGGGCTACGAGCAGTACTTC; CDR3 protein: CASSYFHGQGYEQYF
V gene: TRBV18; J gene: TRBJ1-1; clone size: -; D gene: -; CDR3 DNA: TGTGCCAGCTCACCACCAGGGGCTCCTTCTGAAGCTTTCTTT; CDR3 protein: CASSPPGAPSEAFF
V gene: TRBV29-1; J gene: TRBJ2-4; clone size: -; D gene: TRBD2; CDR3 DNA: TGCAGCGTTGGATTGGGGGGGAGCATTCAGTACTTC; CDR3 protein: CSVGLGGSIQYF
V gene: TRBV5-1; J gene: TRBJ2-1; clone size: -; D gene: -; CDR3 DNA: TGCGCCAGCAGCTTGCCCGGGGAAGGGGCGTCGATCTTC; CDR3 protein: CASSLPGEGASIF
V gene: TRBV6-5; J gene: TRBJ1-2; clone size: -; D gene: TRBD1; CDR3 DNA: TGTGCCAGCAGTTTCCTCGGACAGGGTAGGCATGGCTACACCTTC; CDR3 protein: CASSFLGQGRHGYTF
V gene: TRBV6-1; J gene: TRBJ1-5; clone size: -; D gene: TRBD1; CDR3 DNA: TGTGCCAGCATTCGACAGGGCCCTAGCAATCAGCCCCAGCATTTT; CDR3 protein: CASIRQGPSNQPQHF
V gene: TRBV11-2; J gene: TRBJ2-5; clone size: -; D gene: -; CDR3 DNA: TGTGCCAGCAGCTATACAGGGCTGGAGACCCAGTACTTC; CDR3 protein: CASSYTGLETQYF
V gene: TRBV5-1; J gene: TRBJ2-6; clone size: -; D gene: -; CDR3 DNA: TGCGCCAGCAGCTTGGGGGCTGGGGCCAACGTCCTGACTTTC; CDR3 protein: CASSLGAGANVLTF
V gene: TRBV7-3; J gene: TRBJ2-6; clone size: once; D gene: -; CDR3 DNA: TGTGCCAGCAGCAACTTAGTAGACGCACAAAGTCGGGCCAACGTCCTGACTTTC; CDR3 protein: CASSNLVDAQSRANVLTF
V gene: TRBV6-1; J gene: TRBJ2-1; clone size: -; D gene: -; CDR3 DNA: TGTGCCAGCAGTGAACGAAATGAGCAGTTCTTC; CDR3 protein: CASSERNEQFF
V gene: TRBV7-9; J gene: TRBJ2-5; clone size: -; D gene: -; CDR3 DNA: TGTGCCAGCAGCTTAGCGACCAGCCAAGAGACCCAGTACTTC; CDR3 protein: CASSLATSQETQYF
V gene: TRBV28; J gene: TRBJ1-5; clone size: once; D gene: TRBD1; CDR3 DNA: TGTGCCAGCAGTTCCTTGACAGGGGGAGGTAATCAGCCCCAGCATTTT; CDR3 protein: CASSSLTGGGNQPQHF
V gene: TRBV10-3; J gene: TRBJ1-5; clone size: -; D gene: -; CDR3 DNA: TGTGCCATCAGTGAGCAAAATCAGCCCCAGCATTTT; CDR3 protein: CAISEQNQPQHF
V gene: TRBV5-4; J gene: TRBJ2-7; clone size: -; D gene: TRBD1; CDR3 DNA: TGTGCCAGCAGGCCTTCCGGGACAGGGACCTACGAGCAGTACTTC; CDR3 protein: CASRPSGTGTYEQYF
V gene: TRBV19; J gene: TRBJ2-2; clone size: once; D gene: TRBD1; CDR3 DNA: TGTGCCAGTAGTACCGACAGGGGTTGGGATGCCGGGGAGCTGTTTTTT; CDR3 protein: CASSTDRGWDAGELFF
V gene: TRBV7-2; J gene: TRBJ2-1; clone size: -; D gene: TRBD2; CDR3 DNA: TGTGCCAGCAGTACTTATACTAGCGTGGGGAATGAGCAGTTCTTC; CDR3 protein: CASSTYTSVGNEQFF
V gene: TRBV5-5; J gene: TRBJ1-2; clone size: few; D gene: -; CDR3 DNA: TGTGCCAGCAGCTTGAGTCCCTACTATCGGGACGGTGGCTACACCTTC; CDR3 protein: CASSLSPYYRDGGYTF
V gene: TRBV19; J gene: TRBJ2-7; clone size: -; D gene: TRBD1; CDR3 DNA: TGTGCCAGTAGTATCGGACAGGGGGTCGCCGAGCAGTACTTC; CDR3 protein: CASSIGQGVAEQYF
V gene: TRBV5-1; J gene: TRBJ2-1; clone size: -; D gene: -; CDR3 DNA: TGCGCCAGCAGCCCCGACCCGACCGGGACGCTAAATGAGCAGTTCTTC; CDR3 protein: CASSPDPTGTLNEQFF
V gene: TRBV5-4; J gene: TRBJ1-3; clone size: -; D gene: -; CDR3 DNA: TGTGCCAGCAGGTCCGGGACCACCAACGGAAACACCATATATTTT; CDR3 protein: CASRSGTTNGNTIYF
V gene: TRBV5-5; J gene: TRBJ1-6; clone size: -; D gene: -; CDR3 DNA: TGTGCCAGCAGCTTGCGGGCGGGGAATGTTAATTCACCCCTCCACTTT; CDR3 protein: CASSLRAGNVNSPLHF
V gene: TRBV4-3; J gene: TRBJ1-1; clone size: -; D gene: -; CDR3 DNA: TGCGCCAGCAGCCAGACCGTGCCCGGGGGGATAACTGAAGCTTTCTTT; CDR3 protein: CASSQTVPGGITEAFF
V gene: TRBV5-6; J gene: TRBJ2-2; clone size: -; D gene: TRBD1; CDR3 DNA: TGTGCCAGCAGCGGGGGGGTTGGACAGGGGGCCCACAGGGAGCTGTTTTTT; CDR3 protein: CASSGGVGQGAHRELFF
V gene: TRBV5-1; J gene: TRBJ2-3; clone size: -; D gene: -; CDR3 DNA: TGCGCCAGCAGCTTGGCCCAGGGGCCCTCCACAGATACGCAGTATTTT; CDR3 protein: CASSLAQGPSTDTQYF
V gene: TRBV9; J gene: TRBJ2-5; clone size: -; D gene: -; CDR3 DNA: TGTGCCAGCAGCGTCGGGGACTTGGGGACCCAGTACTTC; CDR3 protein: CASSVGDLGTQYF
V gene: TRBV5-1; J gene: TRBJ2-7; clone size: -; D gene: TRBD2; CDR3 DNA: TGCGCCAGCAGAGGTAGCGGGGGCGAGATTGTCGAGCAGTACTTC; CDR3 protein: CASRGSGGEIVEQYF
V gene: TRBV19; J gene: TRBJ1-2; clone size: few; D gene: -; CDR3 DNA: TGTGCCAGTAGCACCTACGCCGGGCCTAACTATGGCTACACCTTC; CDR3 protein: CASSTYAGPNYGYTF
V gene: TRBV11-2; J gene: TRBJ2-5; clone size: -; D gene: -; CDR3 DNA: TGTGCCAGCAGCTTACAGATAAGCGAGACCCAGTACTTC; CDR3 protein: CASSLQISETQYF
V gene: TRBV2; J gene: TRBJ1-6; clone size: few; D gene: TRBD1; CDR3 DNA: TGTGCCAGCAGGGGGACAGCTAATTCACCCCTCCACTTT; CDR3 protein: CASRGTANSPLHF
V gene: TRBV7-6; J gene: TRBJ1-2; clone size: -; D gene: -; CDR3 DNA: TGTGCCAGCAGCTTAGATGTGAACAACTATGGCTACACCTTC; CDR3 protein: CASSLDVNNYGYTF
V gene: TRBV7-2; J gene: TRBJ1-1; clone size: -; D gene: TRBD1; CDR3 DNA: TGTGCCAGCAGCCCAAGGACAGGGAGGGGGAACACTGAAGCTTTCTTT; CDR3 protein: CASSPRTGRGNTEAFF
V gene: TRBV5-1; J gene: TRBJ2-3; clone size: -; D gene: -; CDR3 DNA: TGCGCCAGCAGCTTGATGGGGGGCGCGGGCACTAGCACAGATACGCAGTATTTT; CDR3 protein: CASSLMGGAGTSTDTQYF